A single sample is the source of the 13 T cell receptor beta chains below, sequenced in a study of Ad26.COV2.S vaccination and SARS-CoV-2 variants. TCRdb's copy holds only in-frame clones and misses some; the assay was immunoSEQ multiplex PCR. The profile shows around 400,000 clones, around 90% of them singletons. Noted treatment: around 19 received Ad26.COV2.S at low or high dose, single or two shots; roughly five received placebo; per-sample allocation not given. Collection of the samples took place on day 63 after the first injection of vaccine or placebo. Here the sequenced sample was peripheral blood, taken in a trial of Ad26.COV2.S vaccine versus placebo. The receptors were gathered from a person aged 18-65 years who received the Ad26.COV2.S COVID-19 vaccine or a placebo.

The CDR3 nucleotides are TGTGCCAGCAGGAACCAGGGGGCCGTCACCTACGAGCAGTACTTC. This codes for CASRNQGAVTYEQYF. V gene TRBV2 combines with J gene TRBJ2-7; TRBD1 aligns across 8 bases. The CDR3 sequence is 15 residues long. Looked up from germline, CDR1 is SNHLY and CDR2 is FYNNEI. V shed 6 bases and J 2 bases; nucleotides not matched to a gene: 9.

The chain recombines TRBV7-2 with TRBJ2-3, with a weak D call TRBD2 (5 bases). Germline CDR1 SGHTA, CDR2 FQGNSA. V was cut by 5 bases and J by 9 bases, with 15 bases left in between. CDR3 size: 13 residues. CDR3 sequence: CASSPPWAGTQYF. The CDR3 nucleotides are TGTGCCAGCAGCCCCCCATGGGCGGGCACGCAGTATTTT.

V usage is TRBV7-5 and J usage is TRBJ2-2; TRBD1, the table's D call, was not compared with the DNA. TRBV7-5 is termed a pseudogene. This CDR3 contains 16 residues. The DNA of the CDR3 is TGTGTCAGAAGCTTTTACCCCGGGACACCGACCGGGGAGCTGTTTTTT. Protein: CVRSFYPGTPTGELFF.

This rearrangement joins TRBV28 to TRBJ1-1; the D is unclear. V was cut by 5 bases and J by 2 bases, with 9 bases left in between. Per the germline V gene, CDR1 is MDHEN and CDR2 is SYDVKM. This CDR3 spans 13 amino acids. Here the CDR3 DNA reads TGTGCCAGCAGTCCTACCGACAACACTGAAGCTTTCTTT. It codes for CASSPTDNTEAFF.

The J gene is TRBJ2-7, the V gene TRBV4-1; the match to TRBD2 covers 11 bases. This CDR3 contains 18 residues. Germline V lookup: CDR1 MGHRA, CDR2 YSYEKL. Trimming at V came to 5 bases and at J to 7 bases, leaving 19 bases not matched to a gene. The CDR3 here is CASSFPRSPSGRIREQYF. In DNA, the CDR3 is TGCGCCAGCAGCTTTCCCCGGTCTCCTAGCGGGAGGATACGAGAGCAGTACTTC.

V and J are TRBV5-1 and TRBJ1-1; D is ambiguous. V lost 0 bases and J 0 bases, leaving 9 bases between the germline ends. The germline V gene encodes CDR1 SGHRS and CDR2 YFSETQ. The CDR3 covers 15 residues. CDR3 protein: CASSLAAGMNTEAFF. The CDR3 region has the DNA TGCGCCAGCAGCTTGGCTGCAGGCATGAACACTGAAGCTTTCTTT.

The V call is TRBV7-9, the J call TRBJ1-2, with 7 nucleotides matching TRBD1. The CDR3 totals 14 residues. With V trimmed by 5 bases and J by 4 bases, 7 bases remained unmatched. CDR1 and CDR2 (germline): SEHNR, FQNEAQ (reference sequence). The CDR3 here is CASSTDRLLYGYTF. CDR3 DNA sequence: TGTGCCAGCAGCACGGACAGGCTACTCTATGGCTACACCTTC.

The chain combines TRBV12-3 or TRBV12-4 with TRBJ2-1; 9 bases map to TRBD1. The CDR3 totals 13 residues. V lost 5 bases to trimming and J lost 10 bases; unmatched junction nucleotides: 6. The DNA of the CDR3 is TGTGCCAGCAGTGACGGGACAGGGAAGGAGCAGTTCTTC. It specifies CASSDGTGKEQFF.

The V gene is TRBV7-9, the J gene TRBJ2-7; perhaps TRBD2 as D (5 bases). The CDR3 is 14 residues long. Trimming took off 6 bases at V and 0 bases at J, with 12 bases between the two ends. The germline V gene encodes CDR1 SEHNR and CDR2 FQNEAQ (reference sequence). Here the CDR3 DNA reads TGTGCCAGCAGTAGCGTGCCGAACTCCTACGAGCAGTACTTC. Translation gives CASSSVPNSYEQYF.

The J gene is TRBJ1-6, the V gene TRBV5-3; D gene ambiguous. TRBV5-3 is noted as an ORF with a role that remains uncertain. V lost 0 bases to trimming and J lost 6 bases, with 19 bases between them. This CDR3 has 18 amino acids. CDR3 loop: CARSLETDGAKGNSPLHF. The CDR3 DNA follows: TGTGCCAGAAGCTTGGAAACGGACGGCGCGAAGGGTAATTCACCCCTCCACTTT.

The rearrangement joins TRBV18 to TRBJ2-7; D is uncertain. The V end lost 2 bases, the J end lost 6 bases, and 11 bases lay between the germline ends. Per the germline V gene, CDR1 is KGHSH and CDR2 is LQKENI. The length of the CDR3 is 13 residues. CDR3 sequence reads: CASSPGSGGEQYF. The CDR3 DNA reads TGTGCCAGCTCACCAGGATCCGGCGGCGAGCAGTACTTC.

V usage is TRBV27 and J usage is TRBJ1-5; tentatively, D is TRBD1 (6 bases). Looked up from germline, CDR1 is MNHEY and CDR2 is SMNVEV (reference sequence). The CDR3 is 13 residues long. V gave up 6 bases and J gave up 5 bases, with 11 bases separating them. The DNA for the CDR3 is TGTGCCAGCAGAAAGAACAGGGATCAGCCCCAGCATTTT. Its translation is CASRKNRDQPQHF.

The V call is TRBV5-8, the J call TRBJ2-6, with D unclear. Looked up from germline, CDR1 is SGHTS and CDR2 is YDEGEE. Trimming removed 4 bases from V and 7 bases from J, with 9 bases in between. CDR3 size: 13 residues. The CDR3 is CASSHLGANVLTF. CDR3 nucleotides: TGTGCCAGCAGCCACTTGGGAGCCAACGTCCTGACTTTC.